Following are 8 T cell receptor beta chains from one sample sequenced in a study of identifying expanded T cells in peripheral blood. Assay used: immunoSEQ multiplex PCR; TCRdb lists only in-frame clones, some missing. Of 110,000 or so clones listed, about 87% were seen once; the top ten hold about 8.6%. Material for sequencing was blood. The receptors originated from a person aged 18-70 years in good health.

This rearrangement joins TRBV28 to TRBJ1-3, with D perhaps matching TRBD1 (6 bases). Per the germline V gene, CDR1 is MDHEN and CDR2 is SYDVKM. Trimming took off 4 bases at V and 4 bases at J, with 14 bases between the two ends. This CDR3 has 15 residues. Written as DNA, the CDR3 is TGTGCCAGCAGTTCCCCAGGGGCAGGGGGAAACACCATATATTTT. Translation: CASSSPGAGGNTIYF.

This clone was seen only once. The DNA of the CDR3 is TGTGCCAGCAGTTACGAAGGGACAGCCTATGGCTACACCTTC. Translating it yields CASSYEGTAYGYTF. The chain recombines TRBV6-5 with TRBJ1-2; TRBD1 matches 7 bases. The CDR3 has 14 amino acids. Germline V lookup: CDR1 MNHEY, CDR2 SVGAGI. V trimming: 2 bases; J trimming: 4 bases; junction bases outside the gene matches: 4.

The V call is TRBV30, the J call TRBJ1-2, with a possible D match to TRBD1 (5 bases). Germline V gene data show CDR1 as GTSNPN and CDR2 as SVGIG (reference sequence). The CDR3 totals 13 residues. Trimming stripped 0 bases from V and 10 bases from J, with 15 bases between. CDR3: CAWSVHREGLYTF. CDR3 DNA: TGTGCCTGGAGTGTCCACCGAGAGGGGCTCTACACCTTC.

This clone was seen a single time. The genes are TRBV27 and TRBJ2-7, with D perhaps being TRBD1 or TRBD2 (5 bases each). V lost 5 bases and J 0 bases, leaving 20 bases between the germline ends. CDR3 length: 17 residues. Germline values: CDR1 MNHEY, CDR2 SMNVEV (reference sequence). CDR3 sequence reads: CASSPLTGTHSSYEQYF. In DNA, the CDR3 is TGTGCCAGCAGTCCCCTAACCGGGACCCACAGCTCCTACGAGCAGTACTTC.

This chain connects TRBV7-2 to TRBJ2-5; D is unclear. Trimming shortened V by 3 bases and J by 3 bases, and 8 bases separated the two germline ends. CDR1 and CDR2 from the germline V gene are SGHTA and FQGNSA. The CDR3 is made up of 13 amino acids. CDR3 loop: CASSFALEETQYF. As DNA, the CDR3 is TGTGCCAGCAGCTTTGCTCTAGAAGAGACCCAGTACTTC. Variable domain in full (rest from reference TRBV7-2 and TRBJ2-5): GAGVSQSPSNKVTEKGKDVELRCDPISGHTALYWYRQSLGQGLEFLIYFQGNSAPDKSGLPSDRFSAERTGGSVSTLTIQRTQQEDSAVYLCASSFALEETQYFGPGTRLLVL.

This clone was observed a handful of times. The V call is TRBV6-6, the J call TRBJ1-2, with TRBD1 matching 9 bases. V lost 4 bases and J lost 4; bases outside the gene matches: 7. Germline assignment: CDR1 MNHNY and CDR2 SVGAGI (reference sequence). The CDR3 extends over 15 amino acids. The CDR3 DNA sequence: TGTGCCAGCAGTTCCGGGACAGGGTTGGGCTATGGCTACACCTTC. Protein sequence: CASSSGTGLGYGYTF.

The chain is built from TRBV19 and TRBJ1-2; possibly TRBD1 for D (6 bases). V shed 9 bases and J shed 5 bases, with 16 bases lying between them. Looked up from germline, CDR1 is LNHDA and CDR2 is SQIVND (reference sequence). The CDR3 extends over 13 amino acids. The CDR3 nucleotides are TGTGCCAGCCAAGAGGGGGAGCCTTATGGCTACACCTTC. It encodes CASQEGEPYGYTF.

Concerning this clone itself: The same CDR3 arises from other DNA sequences in this sample as well. The V and J genes are TRBV7-2 and TRBJ1-3; possibly TRBD1 for D (5 bases). V was pared by 1 base and J by 3 bases, with 13 bases between. Germline V CDR1 and CDR2: SGHTA, FQGNSA. The CDR3 extends over 16 amino acids. CDR3: CASSLVGAGSGNTIYF. CDR3 coding DNA: TGTGCCAGCAGCTTAGTCGGGGCGGGTAGTGGAAACACCATATATTTT.